This T cell receptor beta chain stems from a study of a mutant IDH1 vaccine in newly diagnosed glioma. Study-wide background: Patients were started on vaccination 4-6 weeks after radiotherapy alone, or with temozolomide cycles. Standard pretreatment was either radiotherapy, temozolomide, or, for most, radiochemotherapy with temozolomide. Broader study findings: Changes to the top peripheral T cell clonotypes appeared unrelated to pseudoprogression.

Time point reported: week 11, during vaccination. Vaccinated patients received 300 ug of mutant IDH1 20-mer peptide per dose, with topical imiquimod. Measured with immunoSEQ multiplex PCR; TCRdb has only the in-frame clones, and not every one. The sample contains some 30,000 clones, around four fifths of which appear only once. V lost 2 bases and J lost 1; bases outside the gene matches: 4. Germline CDR1 is SGHDN and CDR2 is FVKESK. CDR3 length: 16 residues. This clone was recorded only once. The antigen is unknown. The sequenced sample was PBMCs, obtained from a glioma patient whose treatment included an IDH1 peptide vaccine. The origin of this receptor is a young man with glioma. The chain recombines TRBV14 with TRBJ2-3; 9 nucleotides line up with TRBD2. CDR3 amino acids: CASSQLAGEGTDTQYF. CDR3 in DNA: TGTGCCAGCAGCCAATTAGCGGGAGAGGGCACAGATACGCAGTATTTT.